This is a list of T cell receptor beta chains from one sample in a study of T cell responses to AZD1222 COVID-19 vaccine. This table comes from immunoSEQ multiplex PCR, and its TCRdb copy is limited to in-frame clones, with some not included. The sample consists of 250,000 to 300,000 clones, around 93% of them appearing once. Material: peripheral blood, obtained 28 days after the second AZD1222 dose. These receptors all come from an adult who received the AZD1222 COVID-19 vaccine. Each CDR3 is given with its conserved first and last residue. Each record gives: clone size, D gene, V gene, J gene, CDR3 protein, CDR3 DNA. The D gene is left open where the match is weak. Expanded clones get a size class; other rows say once, few or many, or leave the size out.

clone size: once
D gene: TRBD1
V gene: TRBV19
J gene: TRBJ1-1
CDR3 protein: CASSKTGEAFF
CDR3 DNA: TGTGCCAGTAGTAAGACAGGGGAAGCTTTCTTT

clone size: -
D gene: -
V gene: TRBV11-3
J gene: TRBJ1-1
CDR3 protein: CASSAGVNTEAFF
CDR3 DNA: TGTGCCAGCAGCGCTGGAGTGAACACTGAAGCTTTCTTT

clone size: -
D gene: -
V gene: TRBV5-1
J gene: TRBJ2-7
CDR3 protein: CASTLGREQYF
CDR3 DNA: TGCGCCAGCACCCTAGGGCGCGAGCAGTACTTC

clone size: -
D gene: -
V gene: TRBV5-1
J gene: TRBJ2-7
CDR3 protein: CASSPGGSTAYEQYF
CDR3 DNA: TGCGCCAGCAGCCCCGGGGGCAGCACAGCCTACGAGCAGTACTTC

clone size: -
D gene: -
V gene: TRBV20-1
J gene: TRBJ2-1
CDR3 protein: CSASRYDEQFF
CDR3 DNA: TGCAGTGCTAGCCGGTACGATGAGCAGTTCTTC

clone size: -
D gene: -
V gene: TRBV7-8
J gene: TRBJ2-1
CDR3 protein: CASSLADSYNEQFF
CDR3 DNA: TGTGCCAGCAGCTTAGCGGACTCCTACAATGAGCAGTTCTTC

clone size: -
D gene: TRBD2
V gene: TRBV6-6
J gene: TRBJ2-7
CDR3 protein: CASSYVSGPYEQYF
CDR3 DNA: TGTGCCAGCAGTTACGTTAGCGGGCCCTACGAGCAGTACTTC

clone size: once
D gene: TRBD1
V gene: TRBV7-9
J gene: TRBJ1-2
CDR3 protein: CASRPGTENYGYTF
CDR3 DNA: TGTGCCAGCAGACCCGGGACAGAAAACTATGGCTACACCTTC

clone size: -
D gene: TRBD1
V gene: TRBV6-5
J gene: TRBJ2-7
CDR3 protein: CASRPQGAEQYF
CDR3 DNA: TGTGCCAGCAGACCCCAGGGGGCCGAGCAGTACTTC

clone size: -
D gene: -
V gene: TRBV7-6
J gene: TRBJ2-1
CDR3 protein: CASSTSAGPYNEQFF
CDR3 DNA: TGTGCCAGCAGCACCTCAGCCGGGCCCTACAATGAGCAGTTCTTC

clone size: -
D gene: TRBD1
V gene: TRBV24-1
J gene: TRBJ1-5
CDR3 protein: CATSVGDSNQPQHF
CDR3 DNA: TGTGCCACCAGTGTGGGGGACAGTAATCAGCCCCAGCATTTT

clone size: few
D gene: -
V gene: TRBV2
J gene: TRBJ1-2
CDR3 protein: CATRANREANYGYTF
CDR3 DNA: TGTGCCACTCGGGCTAATCGGGAAGCTAACTATGGCTACACCTTC

clone size: -
D gene: -
V gene: TRBV5-4
J gene: TRBJ1-3
CDR3 protein: CASSLEEGNTIYF
CDR3 DNA: TGTGCCAGCAGCTTGGAGGAGGGGAACACCATATATTTT

clone size: once
D gene: -
V gene: TRBV19
J gene: TRBJ1-1
CDR3 protein: CASNGLGRTEAFF
CDR3 DNA: TGTGCCAGTAACGGCCTGGGGCGGACTGAAGCTTTCTTT

clone size: -
D gene: -
V gene: TRBV6-5
J gene: TRBJ1-1
CDR3 protein: CASSRIQENTEAFF
CDR3 DNA: TGTGCCAGCAGTAGAATCCAGGAGAACACTGAAGCTTTCTTT

clone size: -
D gene: -
V gene: TRBV2
J gene: TRBJ1-2
CDR3 protein: CASIELYGYTF
CDR3 DNA: TGTGCCAGCATAGAGTTATATGGCTACACCTTC

clone size: -
D gene: TRBD1
V gene: TRBV5-1
J gene: TRBJ1-2
CDR3 protein: CASSRQGSGYGYTF
CDR3 DNA: TGCGCCAGCAGCCGACAGGGGTCGGGGTATGGCTACACCTTC

clone size: once
D gene: TRBD2
V gene: TRBV5-1
J gene: TRBJ2-1
CDR3 protein: CASSLLAGGTYNEQFF
CDR3 DNA: TGCGCCAGCAGCTTACTAGCGGGGGGTACCTACAATGAGCAGTTCTTC

clone size: -
D gene: TRBD2
V gene: TRBV3-1/TRBV3-2
J gene: TRBJ2-2
CDR3 protein: CASSGAGENTGELFF
CDR3 DNA: TGTGCCAGCAGCGGCGCGGGGGAGAACACCGGGGAGCTGTTTTTT

clone size: once
D gene: -
V gene: TRBV6-5
J gene: TRBJ2-3
CDR3 protein: CASSYATDPTSNTQYF
CDR3 DNA: TGTGCCAGCAGTTACGCCACCGACCCGACTAGTAATACGCAGTATTTT

clone size: -
D gene: TRBD2
V gene: TRBV6-5
J gene: TRBJ2-7
CDR3 protein: CASSSTSGRTYEQYF
CDR3 DNA: TGTGCCAGCAGTTCGACTAGCGGAAGAACCTACGAGCAGTACTTC

clone size: -
D gene: TRBD2
V gene: TRBV6-2/TRBV6-3
J gene: TRBJ2-1
CDR3 protein: CASSYLAGNNEQFF
CDR3 DNA: TGTGCCAGCAGTTACCTAGCGGGGAACAATGAGCAGTTCTTC

clone size: -
D gene: -
V gene: TRBV11-3
J gene: TRBJ2-2
CDR3 protein: CASSLDRHGELFF
CDR3 DNA: TGTGCCAGCAGCTTAGACCGGCACGGGGAGCTGTTTTTT

clone size: once
D gene: -
V gene: TRBV11-3
J gene: TRBJ1-1
CDR3 protein: CASSLGGQQEAFF
CDR3 DNA: TGTGCCAGCAGCTTGGGAGGTCAGCAGGAGGCTTTCTTT

clone size: -
D gene: -
V gene: TRBV12-3/TRBV12-4
J gene: TRBJ1-5
CDR3 protein: CASSNRASQPQHF
CDR3 DNA: TGTGCCAGCAGTAACAGGGCCTCTCAGCCCCAGCATTTT

clone size: -
D gene: -
V gene: TRBV24-1
J gene: TRBJ1-2
CDR3 protein: CATSDFRSGYTF
CDR3 DNA: TGTGCCACCAGTGATTTCCGTTCTGGCTACACCTTC

clone size: once
D gene: -
V gene: TRBV2
J gene: TRBJ1-2
CDR3 protein: CASIGRTHGYTF
CDR3 DNA: TGTGCCAGCATTGGCAGGACCCATGGCTACACCTTC

clone size: -
D gene: -
V gene: TRBV11-3
J gene: TRBJ2-7
CDR3 protein: CASSLAPTYEQYF
CDR3 DNA: TGTGCCAGCAGCTTAGCCCCCACCTACGAGCAGTACTTC

clone size: -
D gene: -
V gene: TRBV10-3
J gene: TRBJ2-7
CDR3 protein: CAISPPGSHSYEQYF
CDR3 DNA: TGTGCCATCAGCCCCCCGGGCTCGCACTCCTACGAGCAGTACTTC

clone size: -
D gene: -
V gene: TRBV18
J gene: TRBJ2-6
CDR3 protein: CASSPDHGGANVLTF
CDR3 DNA: TGTGCCAGCTCACCCGACCATGGTGGGGCCAACGTCCTGACTTTC

clone size: -
D gene: -
V gene: TRBV18
J gene: TRBJ2-7
CDR3 protein: CASSLGQGLGSYEQYF
CDR3 DNA: TGTGCCAGCTCACTGGGGCAGGGGCTGGGCTCCTACGAGCAGTACTTC

clone size: once
D gene: -
V gene: TRBV27
J gene: TRBJ2-7
CDR3 protein: CASSLPPGQYF
CDR3 DNA: TGTGCCAGCAGTTTACCCCCTGGGCAGTACTTC

clone size: -
D gene: -
V gene: TRBV10-3
J gene: TRBJ2-7
CDR3 protein: CAIAWGDYEQYF
CDR3 DNA: TGTGCCATCGCGTGGGGGGACTACGAGCAGTACTTC

clone size: -
D gene: -
V gene: TRBV7-3
J gene: TRBJ2-6
CDR3 protein: CASSLAGTGANVLTF
CDR3 DNA: TGTGCCAGCAGCTTAGCGGGGACCGGGGCCAACGTCCTGACTTTC

clone size: -
D gene: TRBD1
V gene: TRBV19
J gene: TRBJ2-3
CDR3 protein: CAGLGQRGTDTQYF
CDR3 DNA: TGTGCCGGATTGGGACAGAGGGGCACAGATACGCAGTATTTT

clone size: -
D gene: -
V gene: TRBV12-3/TRBV12-4
J gene: TRBJ2-5
CDR3 protein: CASGSQETQYF
CDR3 DNA: TGTGCCAGCGGTTCCCAAGAGACCCAGTACTTC

clone size: -
D gene: TRBD2
V gene: TRBV11-2
J gene: TRBJ2-2
CDR3 protein: CASSRAGGTGELFF
CDR3 DNA: TGTGCCAGCAGCCGAGCGGGAGGCACCGGGGAGCTGTTTTTT

clone size: -
D gene: -
V gene: TRBV6-5
J gene: TRBJ2-3
CDR3 protein: CASRLSSTDTQYF
CDR3 DNA: TGTGCCAGCAGACTCTCTAGCACAGATACGCAGTATTTT

clone size: -
D gene: -
V gene: TRBV4-2
J gene: TRBJ2-1
CDR3 protein: CASSRAQLGDNEQFF
CDR3 DNA: TGTGCCAGCAGCCGAGCCCAGCTGGGTGACAATGAGCAGTTCTTC

clone size: -
D gene: -
V gene: TRBV12-3/TRBV12-4
J gene: TRBJ1-1
CDR3 protein: CASSEREGTEAFF
CDR3 DNA: TGTGCCAGCAGCGAAAGGGAGGGCACTGAAGCTTTCTTT

clone size: -
D gene: -
V gene: TRBV7-9
J gene: TRBJ1-3
CDR3 protein: CASSSIPGLTSGNTIYF
CDR3 DNA: TGTGCCAGCAGCTCCATACCAGGCCTGACTTCGGGAAACACCATATATTTT

clone size: -
D gene: -
V gene: TRBV2
J gene: TRBJ2-2
CDR3 protein: CASRVDKPGELFF
CDR3 DNA: TGTGCCAGCAGGGTGGACAAGCCCGGGGAGCTGTTTTTT

clone size: once
D gene: -
V gene: TRBV28
J gene: TRBJ2-3
CDR3 protein: CASSLTTDTQYF
CDR3 DNA: TGTGCCAGCAGCCTGACGACGGATACGCAGTATTTT